This entry concerns a single T cell receptor (beta chain). What it binds is not known. Hyperthyroidism in the patients, aged 18 to 65, was newly diagnosed and under 2 months in duration. This CDR3 has 16 amino acids. The germline V gene encodes CDR1 SGHAT and CDR2 FQDESV (reference sequence). The V gene lost 1 base and the J gene lost 4 bases, with 13 bases spanning the gap. RNA transcripts yielded amplified TCR beta CDR3 regions. A set of HTBI primers served as the primers for a first-round RT-PCR of the TCR CDR3. A single record per CDR3 protein comes from TCRdb applying MiXCR to the multiplex PCR reads. This table holds 700,000 or so distinct CDR3 sequences, about 17% found once. This sample stems from a study of T cells in Graves' hyperthyroidism and ophthalmopathy. Study-level findings and limits: Within blood appeared most thyroid clonotypes that had expanded above 0.001.

The TCR originated in a man younger than 35 with Graves' hyperthyroidism. This rearrangement joins TRBV11-1 to TRBJ2-2; D is perhaps TRBD2 (6 bases). Sequenced input: blood. The CDR3, as DNA: TGTGCCAGCAGCTTAGGAGCGGCGGGACGCACCGGGGAGCTGTTTTTT. Translating gives CASSLGAAGRTGELFF.